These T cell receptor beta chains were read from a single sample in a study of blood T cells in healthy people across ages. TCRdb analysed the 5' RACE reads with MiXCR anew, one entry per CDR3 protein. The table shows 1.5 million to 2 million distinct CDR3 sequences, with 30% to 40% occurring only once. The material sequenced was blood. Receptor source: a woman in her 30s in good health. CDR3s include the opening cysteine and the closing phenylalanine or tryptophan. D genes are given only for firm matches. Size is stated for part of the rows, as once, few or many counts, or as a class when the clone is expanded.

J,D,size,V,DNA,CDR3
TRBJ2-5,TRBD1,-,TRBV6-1,TGTGCCAGCAGTGAAATCGTGACAGGGCTAAGGGGCCAGTACTTC,CASSEIVTGLRGQYF
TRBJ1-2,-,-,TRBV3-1,TGTGCCAGCAGCCGGAACACGGGGGACATTGGGCGCGGCTACACCTTC,CASSRNTGDIGRGYTF
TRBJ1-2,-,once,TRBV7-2,TGTGCCAGCAGCCCCTACCCAGACAGCTATGGCTACACCTTC,CASSPYPDSYGYTF
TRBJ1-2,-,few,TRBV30,TGTGCCTGGGGGGGATGCGGCGGCTACACCTTC,CAWGGCGGYTF
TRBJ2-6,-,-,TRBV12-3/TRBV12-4,TGTGCCAGCAGTTTATCGGCCGGCTCTGGGGCCAACGTCCTGACTTTC,CASSLSAGSGANVLTF
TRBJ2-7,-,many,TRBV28,TGTGCCAGCAGTTCTAGCCTCTACGAGCAGTACTTC,CASSSSLYEQYF
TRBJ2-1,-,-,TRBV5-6,TGTGCCAGCAGCTTGGGGACAGAAGGGGGGGTGTTTCGGTTCTTC,CASSLGTEGGVFRFF
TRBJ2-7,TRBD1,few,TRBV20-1,TGCAGTGCAGGGAGCCGGGACAGGGTCGACGAGCAGTACTTC,CSAGSRDRVDEQYF
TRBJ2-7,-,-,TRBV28,TGTGCCAGCACCACAGACGGGGAGGCCCTTTCCTTCCACGAGCAGTACTTC,CASTTDGEALSFHEQYF
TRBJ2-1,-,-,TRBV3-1,TGTGCCAGCACCCGAGCGGGTTTTACCTACAATGAGCAGTTCTTC,CASTRAGFTYNEQFF
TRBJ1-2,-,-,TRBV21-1,TGTGCCAGCAGCAAAGGCCCAGGGGAGGACTATGGCTACACCTTC,CASSKGPGEDYGYTF
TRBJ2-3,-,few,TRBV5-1,TGCGCCAGCGCCGGCGGCACAGATACGCAGTATTTT,CASAGGTDTQYF
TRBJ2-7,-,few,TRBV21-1,TGTGCCAGCAGAGGACAGCGCCGCTACGAGCAGTACTTC,CASRGQRRYEQYF